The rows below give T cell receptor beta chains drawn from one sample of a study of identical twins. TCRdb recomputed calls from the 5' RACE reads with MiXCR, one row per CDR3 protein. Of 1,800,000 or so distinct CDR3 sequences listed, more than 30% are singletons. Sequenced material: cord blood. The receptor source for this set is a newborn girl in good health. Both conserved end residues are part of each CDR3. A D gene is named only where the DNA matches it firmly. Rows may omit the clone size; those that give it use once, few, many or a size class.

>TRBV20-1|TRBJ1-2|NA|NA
CSARDRGAETF
TGCAGTGCTAGAGATCGAGGGGCTGAGACCTTC
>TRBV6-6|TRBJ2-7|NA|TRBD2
CASSPGVTGGRTYEQYF
TGTGCCAGCAGTCCAGGGGTTACGGGCGGGAGGACCTACGAGCAGTACTTC
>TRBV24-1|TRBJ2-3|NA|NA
CATSDFYQGSTDTQYF
TGTGCCACCAGTGATTTCTACCAGGGGAGCACAGATACGCAGTATTTT
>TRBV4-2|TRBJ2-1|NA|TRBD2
CASSQTGTSAEQFF
TGTGCCAGCAGCCAAACCGGGACTAGCGCCGAGCAGTTCTTC
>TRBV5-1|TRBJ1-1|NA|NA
CASSLGGPRSSGFF
TGCGCCAGCAGCTTGGGAGGACCTCGCTCAAGTGGTTTCTTT
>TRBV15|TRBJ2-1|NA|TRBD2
CATSRDLLAAYYNERFF
TGTGCCACCAGCAGGGATTTGCTAGCGGCCTACTACAATGAGCGGTTCTTC
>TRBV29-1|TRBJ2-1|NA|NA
CSVDSRVNEQFF
TGCAGCGTTGATTCCAGAGTGAATGAGCAGTTCTTC
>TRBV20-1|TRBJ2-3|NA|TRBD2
CSATAGLYTDTQYF
TGCAGTGCCACAGCGGGGCTGTACACAGATACGCAGTATTTT
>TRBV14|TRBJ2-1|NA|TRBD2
CASSQDRGVSHNEQFF
TGTGCCAGCAGCCAAGATCGGGGGGTCTCCCACAATGAGCAGTTCTTC
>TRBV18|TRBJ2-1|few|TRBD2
CASSPRTSGESSYNEQFF
TGTGCCAGCTCACCCAGGACTAGCGGGGAGAGCTCCTACAATGAGCAGTTCTTC
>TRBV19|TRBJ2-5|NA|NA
CASSIDLEETQYF
TGTGCCAGTAGTATAGATCTCGAAGAGACCCAGTACTTC
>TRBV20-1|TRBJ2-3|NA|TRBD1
CRGTQGSTDTQYF
TGCAGGGGGACACAGGGGAGCACAGATACGCAGTATTTT
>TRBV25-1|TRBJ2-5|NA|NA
CASSEWGSSEQYF
TGTGCCAGCAGTGAATGGGGAAGTAGTGAGCAGTACTTC
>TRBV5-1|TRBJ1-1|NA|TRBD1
CASRQGETEAFF
TGCGCCAGCAGACAGGGGGAGACTGAAGCTTTCTTT
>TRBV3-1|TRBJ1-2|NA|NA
CASSPPDGGYGVYGYTF
TGTGCCAGCAGCCCACCGGACGGAGGATATGGGGTTTATGGCTACACCTTC
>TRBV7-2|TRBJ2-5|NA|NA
CASSLQRERWYF
TGTGCCAGCAGCTTACAAAGAGAGAGGTGGTACTTC
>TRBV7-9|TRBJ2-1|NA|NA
CASSSQGNNEQFF
TGTGCCAGCAGCTCACAGGGAAACAATGAGCAGTTCTTC
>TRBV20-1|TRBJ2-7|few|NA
CSARDWAATPYEQYF
TGCAGTGCTAGAGATTGGGCCGCCACCCCCTACGAGCAGTACTTC
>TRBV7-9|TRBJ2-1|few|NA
CASSLADSPEFF
TGTGCCAGCAGCTTAGCGGACTCCCCCGAGTTCTTC
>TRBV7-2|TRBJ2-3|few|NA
CASSRLGRYRTDTQYF
TGTGCCAGCAGCCGCCTAGGACGCTATCGGACAGATACGCAGTATTTT
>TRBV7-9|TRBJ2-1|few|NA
CASSLEHRLANNEQFF
TGTGCCAGCAGCTTAGAGCATCGTCTAGCGAACAATGAGCAGTTCTTC
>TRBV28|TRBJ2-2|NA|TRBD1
CASSLLGQGYTGELFF
TGTGCCAGCAGTTTACTGGGACAGGGATACACCGGGGAGCTGTTTTTT
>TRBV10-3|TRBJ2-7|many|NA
CAISDGDEQYF
TGTGCCATCAGTGATGGGGACGAGCAGTACTTC
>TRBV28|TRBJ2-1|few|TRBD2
CASSSPVAGSYNEQFF
TGTGCCAGCAGTTCGCCCGTAGCGGGAAGCTACAATGAGCAGTTCTTC